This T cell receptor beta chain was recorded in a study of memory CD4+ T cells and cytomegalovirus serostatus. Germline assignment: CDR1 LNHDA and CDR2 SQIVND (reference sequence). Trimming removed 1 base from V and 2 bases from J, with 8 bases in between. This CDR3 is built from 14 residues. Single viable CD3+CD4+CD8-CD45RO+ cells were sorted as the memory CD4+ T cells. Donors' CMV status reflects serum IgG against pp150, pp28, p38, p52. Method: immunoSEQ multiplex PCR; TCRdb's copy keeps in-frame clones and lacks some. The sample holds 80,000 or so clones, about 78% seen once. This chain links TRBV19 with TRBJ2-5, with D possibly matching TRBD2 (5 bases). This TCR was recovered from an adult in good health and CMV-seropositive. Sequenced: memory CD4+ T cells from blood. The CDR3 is CASSIGRRQETQYF. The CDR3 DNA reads TGTGCCAGTAGTATAGGTCGGAGGCAAGAGACCCAGTACTTC.